This TCR beta chain was sequenced for a study of T-cell reconstitution after alpha-beta-depleted transplantation in children. The V gene's germline CDR1 is SQVTM and CDR2 ANQGSEA. Trimming removed 1 base at V and 0 bases at J, with 8 bases between. The CDR3 covers 14 residues. Study-level points and caveats: About two months after transplant, alpha-beta T cells reportedly came from several hundred expanded graft clones. Surviving recipient T cells and thymic progenitors produced the high day-60 TCRbeta diversity seen in some patients. T-cell counts and diversity at one year post-transplant came mainly from newly produced T cells.

The table lists this clonotype with many counts. Its antigen is unidentified. Library preparation (for TCRbeta) was performed with unique molecular identifiers. TCRdb reprocessed the PCR reads with MiXCR, giving one entry per CDR3 protein. The profile shows about 300,000 distinct CDR3 sequences, roughly 9.1% of them singletons. The sequencing here drew on PBMCs, taken before TCRalphabeta/CD19-depleted stem cell transplant. The genes are TRBV29-1 and TRBJ2-3; D gene uncertain. The clonotype originates from a boy under two years old with acute myeloid leukemia, due to receive a stem cell transplant. This CDR3 reads CSVEATASTDTQYF. The CDR3 DNA follows: TGCAGCGTTGAAGCCACCGCTAGCACAGATACGCAGTATTTT.